Shown below are 26 T cell receptor beta chains from a single sample sequenced in a study of graft-versus-host responses after intestinal transplantation. For these receptors, no antigen is known. Data came from immunoSEQ multiplex PCR; TCRdb stores just in-frame clones and leaves some out. Of tens of thousands of clones detected, less than 95% appear once; the ten largest clones hold approximately 1.3%. The source material was unstimulated CD8+ T cells sorted from spleen or lymph node cells, sampled before intestinal transplant. All receptors come from a human donor who received an intestinal transplant.

The chain uses TRBV13 and TRBJ1-1; TRBD1 matches at 8 bases. The CDR3 has 14 amino acids. J lost 4 bases, V lost 5 bases, and 6 bases had no gene match. Looked up from germline, CDR1 is PRHDT and CDR2 is FYEKMQ (reference sequence). DNA of the CDR3: TGTGCCAGCAGCCCACAGGGGGGAGGCACTGAAGCTTTCTTT. This gives the protein CASSPQGGGTEAFF.

This clone showed up just once. The gene calls are TRBV9 and TRBJ2-1; 10 bases match TRBD1. The germline V gene has CDR1 SGDLS and CDR2 YYNGEE. With 4 bases clipped from V and 9 bases from J, the junction kept 13 bases outside the gene matches. This CDR3 has 16 residues. CDR3 bases: TGTGCCAGCAGCCTCCGTAGGGACAGGGGAGGAGTTGAGCAGTTCTTC. Protein product: CASSLRRDRGGVEQFF.

The table lists this clone with a count of one. The chain links TRBV27 to TRBJ2-1, with 9 bases fitting TRBD2. This CDR3 region has 14 residues. Germline assignment: CDR1 MNHEY and CDR2 SMNVEV (reference sequence). Trimming cost V 3 bases and J 10 bases; bases outside gene matches: 7. In nucleotides, the CDR3 is TGTGCCAGCAGTTTTGGAGCGGGGGGTTCCGAGCAGTTCTTC. Translation: CASSFGAGGSEQFF.

The chain joins TRBV29-1 to TRBJ1-1; D remains unclear. The CDR3 is 14 amino acids. The V gene lost 4 bases and the J gene lost 1 base, with 13 bases spanning the gap. Per germline, CDR1 SQVTM and CDR2 ANQGSEA. CDR3 protein: CSVALLEGNTEAFF. Written as DNA, the CDR3 is TGCAGCGTTGCTTTACTCGAGGGGAACACTGAAGCTTTCTTT.

This rearrangement joins TRBV5-4 to TRBJ1-1; no reliable D call. CDR1 SGHNT and CDR2 YYREEE come from the germline V gene (reference sequence). This CDR3 has 14 residues. With 0 bases removed from V and 3 bases from J, the gap between germline ends came to 9 bases. The CDR3 sequence: CASSLAGYDTEAFF. CDR3 sequence (DNA): TGTGCCAGCAGCTTGGCCGGGTACGACACTGAAGCTTTCTTT.

The rearrangement links TRBV13 to TRBJ1-6; tentatively, D is TRBD1 (6 bases). V shed 3 bases and J shed 0 bases, with 9 bases lying between them. The germline V gene encodes CDR1 PRHDT and CDR2 FYEKMQ (reference sequence). This CDR3 has 16 amino acids. The DNA for the CDR3 is TGTGCCAGCAGCTTGGGACACCGCTCCTATAATTCACCCCTCCACTTT. It specifies CASSLGHRSYNSPLHF.

CDR3 sequence: CASSAGQGGYGYTF. DNA of the CDR3: TGTGCCAGCAGTGCTGGTCAGGGGGGCTATGGCTACACCTTC. This rearrangement joins TRBV27 to TRBJ1-2; 7 bases are a match to TRBD1. The J segment lost 4 bases and the V segment lost 5 bases, leaving 7 bases of the junction unmatched. CDR3 length equals 14 residues. Germline values: CDR1 MNHEY, CDR2 SMNVEV (reference sequence).

V usage is TRBV7-3 and J usage is TRBJ2-1, with 14 nucleotides matching TRBD2. J lost 8 bases, V lost 5 bases, and 5 bases had no gene match. This CDR3 is built from 15 residues. Germline V gene lookup returns CDR1 SGHTA and CDR2 FQGTGA. CDR3 region: CASSPGLAGGDEQFF. The CDR3 region has the DNA TGTGCCAGCAGCCCTGGACTAGCGGGGGGCGATGAGCAGTTCTTC.

This clone was counted only a few times. The chain uses TRBV6-5 and TRBJ1-5, with TRBD1 matching 7 bases. The CDR3 is made up of 15 amino acids. Germline V gene sequence: CDR1 MNHEY, CDR2 SVGAGI. V shed 6 bases, J shed 1 base, and the junction held 6 bases outside the gene matches. CDR3 sequence (DNA): TGTGCCAGCAGACCCGACAGGGCGAGCAATCAGCCCCAGCATTTT. It is translated as CASRPDRASNQPQHF.

V gene TRBV7-9 combines with J gene TRBJ2-2, with 8 bases identical to TRBD2. V was clipped by 6 bases and J by 4 bases; unmatched bases: 7. Germline loops: CDR1 SEHNR, CDR2 FQNEAQ (reference sequence). This CDR3 comprises 15 residues. The CDR3 DNA follows: TGTGCCAGCAGTTCGGGGGGGCTGGTCACCGGGGAGCTGTTTTTT. Its protein product is CASSSGGLVTGELFF.

The V call is TRBV10-3, the J call TRBJ2-5; possibly TRBD2 for D (5 bases). Trimming stripped 6 bases from V and 0 bases from J, with 5 bases between. The CDR3 covers 12 residues. Germline V gene sequence: CDR1 ENHRY, CDR2 SYGVKD. The CDR3 DNA sequence: TGTGCCATCAGGGACTACCAAGAGACCCAGTACTTC. Translated, it gives CAIRDYQETQYF.

The chain has TRBV13 and TRBJ1-1, with a weak D call TRBD1 (5 bases). V was trimmed by 8 bases and J by 4 bases, leaving 11 bases between them. Per germline, CDR1 PRHDT and CDR2 FYEKMQ (reference sequence). The CDR3 spans 12 residues. The CDR3 reads CASVGPLTEAFF. The CDR3 DNA sequence: TGTGCCAGCGTGGGGCCGCTCACTGAAGCTTTCTTT.

This sequence joins TRBV5-1 and TRBJ2-1; 9 positions agree with TRBD2. The V segment lost 1 base and the J segment 5 bases; nucleotides outside the gene matches: 1. Germline V gives CDR1 SGHRS, CDR2 YFSETQ. The CDR3 is 14 amino acids. Here the CDR3 DNA reads TGCGCCAGCAGCTTGCCTAGCGGGGACAATGAGCAGTTCTTC. Its protein is CASSLPSGDNEQFF.

The V gene is TRBV9, the J gene TRBJ2-7, with unresolved D. CDR3 size: 14 residues. CDR1 and CDR2 (germline): SGDLS, YYNGEE. V lost 4 bases and J lost 5, with 16 bases in between. In nucleotides, the CDR3 is TGTGCCAGCAGCCCCTCGGTCTCTATCGACGAGCAGTACTTC. Protein product: CASSPSVSIDEQYF.

This chain connects TRBV4-1 to TRBJ2-7; 12 bases match TRBD2. With 4 bases clipped from V and 4 bases from J, the junction kept 5 bases outside the gene matches. This CDR3 spans 15 amino acids. CDR1 and CDR2 (germline): MGHRA, YSYEKL. The CDR3 DNA is TGCGCCAGCAGCCCTCCGACTAGCGGGGGTTACGAGCAGTACTTC. It encodes CASSPPTSGGYEQYF.

The J gene is TRBJ1-3, the V gene TRBV6-6; D is uncertain. The CDR3 covers 12 residues. V lost 8 bases and J lost 4, with 9 bases in between. Germline V gene sequence: CDR1 MNHNY, CDR2 SVGAGI (reference sequence). This CDR3 reads CASFDGGNTIYF. DNA of the CDR3: TGTGCCAGCTTCGACGGGGGAAACACCATATATTTT.

The CDR3 DNA sequence: TGTGCCAGCAGCTCCCTCCCCGCGTCTAACTATGGCTACACCTTC. Translation gives CASSSLPASNYGYTF. The chain carries TRBV5-8 and TRBJ1-2; D is uncertain. The CDR3 sequence is 15 residues long. Germline loops: CDR1 SGHTS, CDR2 YDEGEE. V lost 3 bases and J 0 bases, leaving 12 bases between the germline ends.

This clone was recorded once. Different DNA sequences within this sample yield the same CDR3. V is TRBV6-5 and J is TRBJ1-5; D not certain. Trimming took off 7 bases at V and 3 bases at J, with 10 bases between the two ends. The CDR3 consists of 13 residues. CDR1 is MNHEY, CDR2 SVGAGI, per germline. DNA of the CDR3: TGTGCCAGCATGGGAGGGTCCAATCAGCCCCAGCATTTT. This encodes CASMGGSNQPQHF.

The chain recombines TRBV10-2 with TRBJ2-3; a weak D match, TRBD2 (6 bases). The CDR3 is made up of 15 amino acids. Trimming stripped 8 bases from V and 2 bases from J, with 17 bases between. CDR1 and CDR2 from the germline V gene are WSHSY and SAAADI. The chain's CDR3 is CASQIGGRYTDTQYF. CDR3 in DNA: TGCGCCAGCCAGATCGGGGGACGGTACACAGATACGCAGTATTTT.

This clone has only a few counts. J is TRBJ2-1 and V is TRBV11-2; D might be TRBD1 (5 bases). This CDR3 is 14 amino acids long. Germline lookup yields CDR1 SGHAT and CDR2 FQNNGV. With 2 bases removed from V and 5 bases from J, the gap between germline ends came to 10 bases. The CDR3 DNA is TGTGCCAGCAGCTTATCAGGGTGGAACAATGAGCAGTTCTTC. It is translated as CASSLSGWNNEQFF.

The genes are TRBV13 and TRBJ2-2; weak D call: TRBD2 (5 bases). CDR1 is PRHDT and CDR2 is FYEKMQ in the germline V gene (reference sequence). This CDR3 has 15 amino acids. Trimming removed 6 bases from V and 6 bases from J, with 17 bases in between. The DNA for the CDR3 is TGTGCCAGCAGGGACGTGGGTAGCGCCCCCGGGGAGCTGTTTTTT. It specifies CASRDVGSAPGELFF.

The chain couples TRBV6-6 to TRBJ1-5; perhaps TRBD1 as D (6 bases). V lost 10 bases and J lost 3, with 13 bases in between. The CDR3 covers 13 residues. Germline V CDR1 and CDR2: MNHNY, SVGAGI (reference sequence). CDR3 loop: CATTRGFNQPQHF. The DNA for the CDR3 is TGTGCCACCACCAGGGGTTTCAATCAGCCCCAGCATTTT.

V usage is TRBV21-1 and J usage is TRBJ2-5; the table's D call, TRBD2, has no DNA check behind it. TRBV21-1 is a listed pseudogene. The CDR3 runs to 14 residues. CDR3 sequence (DNA): TGTGCCAGGCCGCCGGGACTAGCGCAAGAGACCCAGTACTTC. Translating it yields CARPPGLAQETQYF.

V usage is TRBV5-6 and J usage is TRBJ2-7; 7 positions agree with TRBD2. Germline loops: CDR1 SGHDT, CDR2 YYEEEE. The CDR3 contains 14 residues. After removal of 4 bases from V and 0 bases from J, the junction contained 4 bases not matched to a gene. The CDR3 DNA is TGTGCCAGCAGCCAATCGGGAGGCTCCTACGAGCAGTACTTC. Translation gives CASSQSGGSYEQYF.

This clone was detected once. This same CDR3 is encoded by further DNA sequences in the sample. The rearrangement links TRBV9 to TRBJ2-3, with D possibly TRBD2 on 5 matching bases. V gave up 0 bases and J gave up 0 bases, with 8 bases separating them. Germline loops: CDR1 SGDLS, CDR2 YYNGEE. The CDR3 has 15 amino acids. The CDR3, as DNA: TGTGCCAGCAGCGTAGCGGGCGGGAGCACAGATACGCAGTATTTT. This sequence encodes CASSVAGGSTDTQYF.

J is TRBJ2-5 and V is TRBV7-6; D gene uncertain. From germline, CDR1 is SGHVS and CDR2 FNYEAQ. This CDR3 region has 14 residues. Trimming took 0 bases from V and 3 from J, leaving 8 bases between them. This CDR3 is CASSLALTEETQYF. The CDR3 DNA sequence: TGTGCCAGCAGCTTAGCGCTAACTGAAGAGACCCAGTACTTC. Supplemented by reference TRBV7-6 and TRBJ2-5, the full variable domain reads GAGVSQSPRYKVTKRGQDVALRCDPISGHVSLYWYRQALGQGPEFLTYFNYEAQQDKSGLPNDRFSAERPEGSISTLTIQRTEQRDSAMYRCASSLALTEETQYFGPGTRLLVL.